The sequence of this T cell receptor (beta chain) was determined in a study of a mutant IDH1 vaccine in newly diagnosed glioma. Time point reported: week 11, during vaccination. Vaccination used 300 ug of mutant IDH1 20-mer peptide per dose, with topical imiquimod. Using immunoSEQ multiplex PCR, the repertoire was profiled, and TCRdb retains in-frame clones only, with some absent. Here the sample spans under 150,000 clones, around 77% being singletons. Germline CDR1 and CDR2: SGHTA and FQGNSA. The CDR3 is made up of 15 amino acids. With 1 base removed from V and 2 bases from J, the gap between germline ends came to 12 bases. Comments on this clone: Its target is not known.

Study observations and caveats: It was about 94% of patients that developed vaccine-induced immune responses.

The sequence came from a man between 35 and 55 years old with glioma. The starting material was PBMCs, obtained from a glioma patient whose treatment included an IDH1 peptide vaccine. The V and J genes are TRBV7-2 and TRBJ2-7; a possible D gene is TRBD2 (6 bases). The CDR3, as DNA: TGTGCCAGCAGCTTAGTAAGTAGCGGAACCTACGAGCAGTACTTC. It yields the protein CASSLVSSGTYEQYF.